The 7 T cell receptor beta chains presented below share a single source sample, sequenced in a study of blood T cells in healthy people across ages. Using a J-beta primer mix together with a sample-barcoded 5' primer, a second PCR was run for roughly 6 to 11 cycles. TCRdb re-called the 5' RACE reads through MiXCR, storing one row per CDR3 protein. This sample has approximately 400,000 distinct CDR3 sequences, with roughly half found just once. Sequencing was done on a sample of blood. The origin of the receptors is a man aged 60 to 75 in good health.

This clonotype was seen only a few times. The J gene is TRBJ2-3, the V gene TRBV12-3 or TRBV12-4; TRBD2 agrees at 9 bases. Trimming at V came to 8 bases and at J to 2 bases, leaving 2 bases not matched to a gene. The CDR3 is 13 residues long. The CDR3 is CASLAGATDTQYF. The CDR3 bases are TGTGCCAGCTTAGCGGGAGCCACAGATACGCAGTATTTT.

In the case of this clonotype: A much larger clone sits a single nucleotide away, making a read error possible. V and J are TRBV6-6 and TRBJ2-1, with TRBD2 identical over 7 bases. The length of the CDR3 is 14 residues. Germline assignment: CDR1 MNHNY and CDR2 SVGAGI (reference sequence). V dropped 11 bases and J dropped 0; count of bases not matched to a gene: 7. CDR3: CAGMLAASYNEQFF. In nucleotides, the CDR3 is TGTGCCGGCATGCTAGCGGCCTCCTACAATGAGCAGTTCTTC.

This chain joins TRBV2 and TRBJ2-3; maybe TRBD2 (6 bases). The germline CDR1 and CDR2 sequences are SNHLY and FYNNEI. The CDR3 sequence is 13 residues long. V lost 6 bases and J 2 bases, leaving 9 bases between the germline ends. The CDR3 nucleotides read TGTGCCAGCAGAGCGGGCCTCACAGATACGCAGTATTTT. Protein product: CASRAGLTDTQYF.

This clonotype was seen a single time. The CDR3 nucleotides are TGTGCCAGCAGCTTAGGACAGGGGGGAAGGAATGAGCAGTTCTTC. This encodes CASSLGQGGRNEQFF. The V and J genes are TRBV7-8 and TRBJ2-1; 9 bases map to TRBD1. V trimming: 1 base; J trimming: 7 bases; junction bases outside the gene matches: 5. Germline V CDR1 and CDR2: SGHVS, FQNEAQ. There are 15 residues in the CDR3. Using reference TRBV7-8 and TRBJ2-1 for the parts outside the CDR3, the full variable domain is GAGVSQSPRYKVAKRGQDVALRCDPISGHVSLFWYQQALGQGPEFLTYFQNEAQLDKSGLPSDRFFAERPEGSVSTLKIQRTQQEDSAVYLCASSLGQGGRNEQFFGPGTRLTVL.

This sequence joins TRBV5-1 and TRBJ2-3; D is unclear. Germline CDR1 and CDR2: SGHRS and YFSETQ. This CDR3 has 15 amino acids. V was shortened by 0 bases and J by 4 bases, with 12 bases between the two germline ends. The CDR3, as DNA: TGCGCCAGCAGCTTGGGACCCACCGAGGCAGATACGCAGTATTTT. Translation: CASSLGPTEADTQYF.

The chain couples TRBV6-1 to TRBJ2-5, with D unclear. Judging by the DNA end, TRBJ2-7 fits better; the J call may be wrong. Germline V gene sequence: CDR1 MNHNS, CDR2 SASEGT. The CDR3 sequence is 12 residues long. The CDR3, as DNA: TGTGCCAGCAGTGATTTCGGATACGAGCAGTACTTC. This encodes CASSDFGYEQYF.

As concerns this clonotype: Germline and junction disagree at one end, which may indicate a read error. J is TRBJ2-3 and V is TRBV4-3; 9 bases agree with TRBD1. The CDR3 is made up of 16 amino acids. Germline V gene data show CDR1 as LGHNA and CDR2 as YSLEER. The DNA for the CDR3 is TGCGCCAGCAGCCTAAGCCCGGACAGGGGCACAGATGCGCAGTATTTT. It specifies CASSLSPDRGTDAQYF.